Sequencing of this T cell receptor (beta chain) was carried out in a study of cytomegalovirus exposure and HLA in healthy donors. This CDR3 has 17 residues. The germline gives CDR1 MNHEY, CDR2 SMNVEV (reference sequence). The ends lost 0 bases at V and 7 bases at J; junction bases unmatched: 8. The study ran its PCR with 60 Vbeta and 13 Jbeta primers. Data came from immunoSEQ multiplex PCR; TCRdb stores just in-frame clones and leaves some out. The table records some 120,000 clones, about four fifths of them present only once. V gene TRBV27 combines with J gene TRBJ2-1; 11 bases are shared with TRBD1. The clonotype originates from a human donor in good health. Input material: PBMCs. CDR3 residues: CASSLSGTGGVFNEQFF. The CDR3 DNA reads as TGTGCCAGCAGTTTATCGGGGACAGGGGGAGTGTTTAATGAGCAGTTCTTC.